This T cell receptor beta chain appears in the sequencing data of a study of CD8 T cells in ankylosing spondylitis. Findings of the study overall: What seemed typical of ankylosing spondylitis blood was a TCR beta motif built from roughly eight highly homologous variants.

TCRdb reprocessed the 5' RACE reads via MiXCR and lists one record per CDR3 protein. The repertoire holds 350,000 to 450,000 distinct CDR3 sequences, with 25% to 30% as singletons. This CDR3 comprises 15 residues. Germline V gene lookup returns CDR1 SGHKS and CDR2 YYEKEE (reference sequence). Trimming left V 2 bases short and J 0 bases short, with 9 bases between. As concerns this clonotype: Antigen unknown.

This chain connects TRBV5-5 to TRBJ2-1, with D uncertain. The sample was blood, either unsorted or a sorted T cell fraction (not recorded which). The origin of this receptor is a male donor with ankylosing spondylitis. The CDR3: CASSFDMTSYNEQFF. The CDR3 nucleotides are TGTGCCAGCAGCTTCGACATGACCTCCTACAATGAGCAGTTCTTC.